This T cell receptor beta chain appears in the sequencing data of a study of blood T cells in healthy people across ages. Overall study context: About one barcoded beta molecule per two T cells was captured by template switching.

Turning to this clonotype: Its target is not known.

Primed by a sample-barcoded 5' primer and a J-beta primer mix, a second PCR proceeded for roughly 7 to 12 cycles. At least 2.5 million CDR3-containing paired-end reads were obtained per sample. TCRdb analysed the 5' RACE reads with MiXCR anew, one entry per CDR3 protein. The data contain 980,000 or so distinct CDR3 sequences, around 48% of them singletons. Germline lookup yields CDR1 SGHRS and CDR2 YFSETQ. This CDR3 is 13 amino acids long. V shed 5 bases and J shed 5 bases, with 13 bases lying between them. Findings of the study overall: Roughly linearly, TCR beta diversity per million T cells fell as age increased. Diversity figures based on one million T cells were deemed too low.

The chain employs TRBV5-1 and TRBJ1-2, with unresolved D. The sample taken for sequencing was blood. The TCR sequence derives from a man in his thirties or forties in good health. CDR3 protein: CASRYEPQYGYTF. As DNA, the CDR3 is TGCGCCAGCAGATACGAGCCCCAATATGGCTACACCTTC.